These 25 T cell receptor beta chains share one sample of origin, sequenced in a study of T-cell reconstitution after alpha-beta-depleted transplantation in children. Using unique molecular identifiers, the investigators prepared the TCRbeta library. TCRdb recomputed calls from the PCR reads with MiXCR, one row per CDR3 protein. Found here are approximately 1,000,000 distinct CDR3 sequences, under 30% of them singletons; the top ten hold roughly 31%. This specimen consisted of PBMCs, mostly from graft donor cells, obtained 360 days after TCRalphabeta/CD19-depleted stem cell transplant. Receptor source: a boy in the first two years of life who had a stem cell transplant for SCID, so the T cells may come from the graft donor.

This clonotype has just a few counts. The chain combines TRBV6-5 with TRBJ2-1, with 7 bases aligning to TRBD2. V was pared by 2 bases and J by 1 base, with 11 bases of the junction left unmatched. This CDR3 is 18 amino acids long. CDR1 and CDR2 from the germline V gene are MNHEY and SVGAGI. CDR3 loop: CASSYRLGGHVSYNEQFF. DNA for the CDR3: TGTGCCAGCAGTTACCGGCTGGGAGGGCACGTATCCTACAATGAGCAGTTCTTC.

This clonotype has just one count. CDR3 DNA sequence: TGTGCCAGCAGAGCGGCCAGGGGAAGTTCCATCTACGAGCAGTACTTC. Its protein is CASRAARGSSIYEQYF. The V and J genes are TRBV28 and TRBJ2-7; a weak D match, TRBD1 (6 bases). Germline-derived CDR1 and CDR2 are MDHEN and SYDVKM. This CDR3 region has 16 residues. V dropped 6 bases and J dropped 3 bases, with 21 bases sitting between them.

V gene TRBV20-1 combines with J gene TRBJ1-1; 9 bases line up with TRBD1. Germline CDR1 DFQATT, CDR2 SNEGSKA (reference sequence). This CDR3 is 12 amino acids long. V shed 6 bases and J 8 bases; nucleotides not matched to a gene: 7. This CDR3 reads CSALYRGLEAFF. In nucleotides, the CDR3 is TGCAGTGCCCTGTACAGGGGGCTGGAAGCTTTCTTT.

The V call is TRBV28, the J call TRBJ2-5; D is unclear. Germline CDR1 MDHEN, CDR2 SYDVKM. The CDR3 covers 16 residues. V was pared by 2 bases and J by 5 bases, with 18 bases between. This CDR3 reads CASSLADDLSRETQYF. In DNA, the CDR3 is TGTGCCAGCAGTTTAGCCGACGACCTTAGCAGGGAGACCCAGTACTTC. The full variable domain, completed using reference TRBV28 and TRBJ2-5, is DVKVTQSSRYLVKRTGEKVFLECVQDMDHENMFWYRQDPGLGLRLIYFSYDVKMKEKGDIPEGYSVSREKKERFSLILESASTNQTSMYLCASSLADDLSRETQYFGPGTRLLVL.

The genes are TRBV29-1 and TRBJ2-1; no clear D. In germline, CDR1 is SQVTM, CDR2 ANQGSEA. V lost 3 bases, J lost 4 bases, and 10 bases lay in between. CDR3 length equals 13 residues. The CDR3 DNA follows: TGCAGCGTTGACCAGCTATCTTACAATGAGCAGTTCTTC. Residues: CSVDQLSYNEQFF.

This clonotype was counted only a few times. The CDR3 DNA follows: TGCAGCGTTCTACAGGATAGTAGCAATCAGCCCCAGCATTTT. This sequence encodes CSVLQDSSNQPQHF. The rearrangement links TRBV29-1 to TRBJ1-5; the D gene is possibly TRBD1 (5 bases). Per the germline V gene, CDR1 is SQVTM and CDR2 is ANQGSEA. CDR3 length: 14 residues. The V end was cut by 5 bases, the J end by 0 bases, with 11 bases between.

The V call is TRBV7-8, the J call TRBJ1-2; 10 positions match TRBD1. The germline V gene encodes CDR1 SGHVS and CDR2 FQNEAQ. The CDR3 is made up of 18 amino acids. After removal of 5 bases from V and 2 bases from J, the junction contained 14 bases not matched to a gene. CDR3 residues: CASSLTTQPGQGNYGYTF. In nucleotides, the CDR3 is TGTGCCAGCAGCCTTACTACCCAACCGGGACAGGGGAACTATGGCTACACCTTC.

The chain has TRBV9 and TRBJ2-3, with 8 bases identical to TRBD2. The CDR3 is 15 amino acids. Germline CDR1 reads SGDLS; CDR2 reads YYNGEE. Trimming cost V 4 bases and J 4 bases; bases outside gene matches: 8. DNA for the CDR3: TGTGCCAGCAGCCTCGCAGCGGGAGTCCCAGATACGCAGTATTTT. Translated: CASSLAAGVPDTQYF.

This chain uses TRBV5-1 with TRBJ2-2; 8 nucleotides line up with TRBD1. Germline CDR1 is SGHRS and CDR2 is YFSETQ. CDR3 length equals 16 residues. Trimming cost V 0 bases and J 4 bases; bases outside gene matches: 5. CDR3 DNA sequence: TGCGCCAGCAGCTTGGCGACAGGGGCGAGCACCGGGGAGCTGTTTTTT. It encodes CASSLATGASTGELFF.

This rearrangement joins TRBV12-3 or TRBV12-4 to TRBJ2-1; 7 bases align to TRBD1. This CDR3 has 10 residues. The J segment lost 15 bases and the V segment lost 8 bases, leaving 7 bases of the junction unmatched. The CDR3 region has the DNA TGTGCCAGCTTACAGGGGCCACCGTTCTTC. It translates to CASLQGPPFF.

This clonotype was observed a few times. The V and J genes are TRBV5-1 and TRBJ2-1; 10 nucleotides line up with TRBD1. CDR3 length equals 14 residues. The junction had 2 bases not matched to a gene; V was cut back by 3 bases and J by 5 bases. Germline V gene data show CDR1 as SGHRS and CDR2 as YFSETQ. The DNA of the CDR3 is TGCGCCAGCAGCTGGGGGACAGGGGACAATGAGCAGTTCTTC. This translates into CASSWGTGDNEQFF.

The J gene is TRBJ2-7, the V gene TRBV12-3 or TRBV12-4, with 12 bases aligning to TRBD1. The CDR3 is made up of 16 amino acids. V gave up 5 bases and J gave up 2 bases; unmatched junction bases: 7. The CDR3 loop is CASSPRGDRGPYEQYF. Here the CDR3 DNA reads TGTGCCAGCAGTCCGAGGGGGGACAGGGGGCCCTACGAGCAGTACTTC.

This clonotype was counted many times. The chain's CDR3 is CASSPGTVYNSPLHF. In DNA form, the CDR3 reads TGTGCCAGCAGCCCCGGGACAGTTTATAATTCACCCCTCCACTTT. The rearrangement links TRBV12-3 or TRBV12-4 to TRBJ1-6, with 7 nucleotides matching TRBD1. Trimming cost V 6 bases and J 4 bases; bases outside gene matches: 6. CDR3 length: 15 amino acids.

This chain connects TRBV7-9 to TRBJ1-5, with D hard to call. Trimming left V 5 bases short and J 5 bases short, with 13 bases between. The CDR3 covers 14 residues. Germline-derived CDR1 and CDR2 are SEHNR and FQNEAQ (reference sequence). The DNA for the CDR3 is TGTGCCAGCAGCCCAGAACAAGTGCATCAGCCCCAGCATTTT. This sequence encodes CASSPEQVHQPQHF.

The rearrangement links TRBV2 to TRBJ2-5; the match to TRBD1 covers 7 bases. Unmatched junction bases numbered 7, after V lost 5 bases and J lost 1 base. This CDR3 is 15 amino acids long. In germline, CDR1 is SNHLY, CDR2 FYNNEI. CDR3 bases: TGTGCCAGCAGTTTACAGGGGAACGGCCAAGAGACCCAGTACTTC. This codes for CASSLQGNGQETQYF.

CDR3 sequence reads: CASTPTSGGPDTQYF. The CDR3 coding sequence is TGCGCCAGCACCCCGACTAGCGGGGGGCCAGATACGCAGTATTTT. This chain links TRBV5-1 with TRBJ2-3; 13 bases match TRBD2. Germline-derived CDR1 and CDR2 are SGHRS and YFSETQ. The J segment lost 4 bases and the V segment lost 6 bases, leaving 5 bases of the junction unmatched. The CDR3 consists of 15 residues.

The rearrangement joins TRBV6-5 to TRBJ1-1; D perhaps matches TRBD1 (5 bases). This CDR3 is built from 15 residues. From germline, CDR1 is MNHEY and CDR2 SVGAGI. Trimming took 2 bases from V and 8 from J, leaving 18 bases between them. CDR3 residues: CASSYSRARSGEAFF. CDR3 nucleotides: TGTGCCAGCAGTTACAGCAGGGCCCGAAGTGGCGAAGCTTTCTTT.

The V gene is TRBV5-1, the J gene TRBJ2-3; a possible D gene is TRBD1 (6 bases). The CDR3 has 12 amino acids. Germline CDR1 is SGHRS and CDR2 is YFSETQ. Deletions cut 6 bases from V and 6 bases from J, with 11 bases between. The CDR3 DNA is TGCGCCAGCAAAAAACAGGGCGATACGCAGTATTTT. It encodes CASKKQGDTQYF.

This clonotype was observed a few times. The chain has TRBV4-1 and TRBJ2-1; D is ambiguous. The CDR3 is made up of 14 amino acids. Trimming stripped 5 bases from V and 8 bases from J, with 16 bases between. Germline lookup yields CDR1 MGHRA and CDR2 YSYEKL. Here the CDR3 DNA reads TGCGCCAGCAGCTTCCTCCTCGCGGAAGATGAGCAGTTCTTC. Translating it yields CASSFLLAEDEQFF.

CDR3 amino acids: CASSFSRVNTEAFF. Here the CDR3 DNA reads TGTGCCAGCAGTTTCTCCAGGGTGAACACTGAAGCTTTCTTT. This chain links TRBV27 with TRBJ1-1; a possible D gene is TRBD1 (5 bases). Germline lookup yields CDR1 MNHEY and CDR2 SMNVEV (reference sequence). V was cut by 3 bases and J by 0 bases, with 8 bases left in between. CDR3 length: 14 amino acids.

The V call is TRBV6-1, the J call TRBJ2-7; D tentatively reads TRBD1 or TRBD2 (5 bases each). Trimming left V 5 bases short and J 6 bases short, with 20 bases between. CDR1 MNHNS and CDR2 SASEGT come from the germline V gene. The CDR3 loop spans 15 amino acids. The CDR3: CASSPPGLRGGEQYF. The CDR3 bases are TGTGCCAGCAGTCCCCCGGGCTTACGGGGCGGCGAGCAGTACTTC.

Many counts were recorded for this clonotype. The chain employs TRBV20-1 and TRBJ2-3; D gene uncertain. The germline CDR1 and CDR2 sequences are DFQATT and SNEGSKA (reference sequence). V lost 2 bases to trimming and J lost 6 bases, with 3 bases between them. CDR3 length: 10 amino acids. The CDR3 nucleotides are TGCAGTGCTAGAAAGGATACGCAGTATTTT. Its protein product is CSARKDTQYF.

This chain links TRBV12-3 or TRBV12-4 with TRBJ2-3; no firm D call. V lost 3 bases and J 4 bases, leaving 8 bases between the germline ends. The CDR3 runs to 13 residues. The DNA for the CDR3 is TGTGCCAGCAGTTTGCAGGCGGCAGATACGCAGTATTTT. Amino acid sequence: CASSLQAADTQYF.

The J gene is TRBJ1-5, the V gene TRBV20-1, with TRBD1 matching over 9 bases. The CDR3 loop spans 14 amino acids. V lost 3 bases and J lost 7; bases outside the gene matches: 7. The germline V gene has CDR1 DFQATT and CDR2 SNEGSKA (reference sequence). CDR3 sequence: CSAREDRGWQPQHF. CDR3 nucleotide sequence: TGCAGTGCTAGGGAGGACAGGGGTTGGCAGCCCCAGCATTTT.

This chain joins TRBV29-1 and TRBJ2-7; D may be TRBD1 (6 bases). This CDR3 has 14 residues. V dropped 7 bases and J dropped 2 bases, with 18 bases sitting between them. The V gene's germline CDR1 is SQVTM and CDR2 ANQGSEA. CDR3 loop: CSAFTGTSPYEQYF. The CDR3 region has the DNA TGCAGCGCCTTCACCGGGACATCGCCCTACGAGCAGTACTTC.